Presented here are 30 T cell receptor beta chains from one specimen sequenced in a study of blood T cell repertoires in COVID-19. Method: immunoSEQ multiplex PCR; TCRdb's copy keeps in-frame clones and lacks some. This table has approximately 120,000 clones, roughly 86% appearing once. Sequencing was carried out using peripheral blood. The source is a human donor in a cohort sampled during active COVID-19.

DNA of the CDR3: TGTGCCAGCAGCGCCAGGACAGGGTACGGTTTCGTCACAGATACGCAGTATTTT. Protein product: CASSARTGYGFVTDTQYF. V usage is TRBV7-8 and J usage is TRBJ2-3, with 8 bases aligning to TRBD1. The germline CDR1 and CDR2 sequences are SGHVS and FQNEAQ. The CDR3 is made up of 18 amino acids. The V gene end was trimmed by 5 bases and the J gene end by 2 bases; junction bases not matched to a gene: 15.

This chain uses TRBV18 with TRBJ2-3, with TRBD2 identical over 12 bases. Germline-derived CDR1 and CDR2 are KGHSH and LQKENI. J gave up 2 bases and V 3 bases, and 6 bases lay outside the gene matches. This CDR3 is built from 17 residues. The DNA for the CDR3 is TGTGCCAGCTCACCCAGGACTAGCGGGGATTTCACAGATACGCAGTATTTT. Protein: CASSPRTSGDFTDTQYF. Full variable domain (remainder filled in from reference TRBV18 and TRBJ2-3): NAGVMQNPRHLVRRRGQEARLRCSPMKGHSHVYWYRQLPEEGLKFMVYLQKENIIDESGMPKERFSAEFPKEGPSILRIQQVVRGDSAAYFCASSPRTSGDFTDTQYFGPGTRLTVL.

V is TRBV12-5 and J is TRBJ2-3; 7 nucleotides align to TRBD2. Germline V CDR1 and CDR2: LGHNT, FRNRAP. The length of the CDR3 is 16 residues. V lost 2 bases and J lost 0; bases outside the gene matches: 5. The CDR3 is CASGLRSTSSTDTQYF. Written as DNA, the CDR3 is TGTGCTAGTGGTTTGCGATCGACTAGCAGCACAGATACGCAGTATTTT.

The chain carries TRBV14 and TRBJ2-2; maybe TRBD2 (5 bases). The V gene lost 1 base and the J gene lost 1 base, with 10 bases spanning the gap. Per germline, CDR1 SGHDN and CDR2 FVKESK. The CDR3 runs 16 residues. The CDR3 DNA reads TGTGCCAGCAGCCAAGTCACCCGGGGGAACACCGGGGAGCTGTTTTTT. Protein sequence: CASSQVTRGNTGELFF.

The CDR3 here is CASSFERDNEKLFF. The CDR3 nucleotides are TGTGCCAGCAGCTTTGAGAGGGATAATGAAAAACTGTTTTTT. The gene calls are TRBV7-9 and TRBJ1-4; D remains ambiguous. The V gene's germline CDR1 is SEHNR and CDR2 FQNEAQ (reference sequence). V was cut by 3 bases and J by 4 bases, with 9 bases left in between. The CDR3 has 14 amino acids.

This sequence joins TRBV19 and TRBJ2-2; possibly TRBD2 for D (7 bases). There are 16 residues in the CDR3. V gave up 3 bases and J gave up 4 bases, with 15 bases separating them. Germline loops: CDR1 LNHDA, CDR2 SQIVND (reference sequence). The CDR3 DNA reads as TGTGCCAGTAGTATCTGGGGGGGCCGGGTCACCGGGGAGCTGTTTTTT. It yields the protein CASSIWGGRVTGELFF.

The rearrangement links TRBV14 to TRBJ1-6; D is possibly TRBD1 (6 bases). Germline CDR1 reads SGHDN; CDR2 reads FVKESK. V was pared by 0 bases and J by 6 bases, with 12 bases between. There are 16 residues in the CDR3. CDR3 sequence reads: CASSQERTVINSPLHF. The CDR3 DNA reads TGTGCCAGCAGCCAAGAAAGGACAGTGATTAATTCACCCCTCCACTTT.

The V call is TRBV6-1, the J call TRBJ1-5; the match to TRBD1 covers 7 bases. Germline lookup yields CDR1 MNHNS and CDR2 SASEGT. This CDR3 has 15 amino acids. J lost 2 bases, V lost 3 bases, and 4 bases had no gene match. CDR3 amino acids: CASSDKGAGNQPQHF. DNA for the CDR3: TGTGCCAGCAGTGATAAGGGGGCTGGCAATCAGCCCCAGCATTTT.

The CDR3 sequence: CASRGTSGTVPEQFF. CDR3 DNA: TGTGCCAGCAGGGGGACTAGCGGGACTGTCCCTGAGCAGTTCTTC. The J gene is TRBJ2-1, the V gene TRBV7-3, with 13 positions matching TRBD2. The CDR3 is made up of 15 amino acids. V was clipped by 6 bases and J by 9 bases; unmatched bases: 8. The V gene's germline CDR1 is SGHTA and CDR2 FQGTGA.

Only a few counts were recorded for this clone. The V gene is TRBV23-1, the J gene TRBJ1-3; TRBD1 agrees at 7 bases. TRBV23-1 is identified as an open reading frame with a role that is uncertain. J gave up 5 bases and V 1 base, and 5 bases lay outside the gene matches. The CDR3 has 15 amino acids. CDR3 region: CASSQCSGGRNTIYF. CDR3 coding DNA: TGCGCCAGCAGTCAATGTTCAGGGGGTAGAAACACCATATATTTT.

Only a few counts were recorded for this clone. The J gene is TRBJ2-7, the V gene TRBV15; 7 nucleotides match TRBD1. CDR3 length: 16 residues. The germline gives CDR1 LNHNV, CDR2 YYDKDF (reference sequence). After removal of 0 bases from V and 6 bases from J, the junction contained 11 bases not matched to a gene. The DNA for the CDR3 is TGTGCCACCAGCAGAGATACTCACAGGGGACGGGGCGAGCAGTACTTC. Its translation: CATSRDTHRGRGEQYF.

The chain joins TRBV11-2 to TRBJ2-6; 7 bases fit TRBD1. Germline V gene sequence: CDR1 SGHAT, CDR2 FQNNGV. The CDR3 has 17 residues. After removal of 6 bases from V and 1 base from J, the junction contained 9 bases not matched to a gene. This CDR3 is CASRRWAGGSGANVLTF. The CDR3 DNA reads TGTGCCAGCAGACGATGGGCAGGGGGATCTGGGGCCAACGTCCTGACTTTC.

The chain links TRBV19 to TRBJ1-1; 7 bases align to TRBD1. The CDR3 covers 13 residues. The germline gives CDR1 LNHDA, CDR2 SQIVND (reference sequence). V lost 6 bases to trimming and J lost 3 bases; unmatched junction nucleotides: 4. The CDR3: CASRLDRDTEAFF. Written as DNA, the CDR3 is TGTGCCAGTAGGCTAGACAGGGACACTGAAGCTTTCTTT.

The gene calls are TRBV28 and TRBJ1-1, with TRBD1 matching over 7 bases. This CDR3 comprises 14 residues. Trimming at V came to 6 bases and at J to 0 bases, leaving 4 bases not matched to a gene. Germline V gene data show CDR1 as MDHEN and CDR2 as SYDVKM. The CDR3, as DNA: TGTGCCAGCAGGGCAGGGGGAATGAACACTGAAGCTTTCTTT. It yields the protein CASRAGGMNTEAFF. Full variable domain (remainder filled in from reference TRBV28 and TRBJ1-1): DVKVTQSSRYLVKRTGEKVFLECVQDMDHENMFWYRQDPGLGLRLIYFSYDVKMKEKGDIPEGYSVSREKKERFSLILESASTNQTSMYLCASRAGGMNTEAFFGQGTRLTVV.

The chain links TRBV11-1 to TRBJ1-1, with D maybe TRBD1 (5 bases). V gave up 5 bases and J gave up 1 base, with 17 bases separating them. The germline V gene has CDR1 SGHAT and CDR2 FQDESV (reference sequence). This CDR3 contains 16 residues. CDR3 amino acids: CASSRSPGGWNTEAFF. The CDR3 region has the DNA TGTGCCAGCAGCCGATCCCCGGGGGGATGGAACACTGAAGCTTTCTTT.

This clone has only a few counts. V and J are TRBV9 and TRBJ2-1, with TRBD2 matching 7 bases. The CDR3 spans 15 residues. V lost 2 bases to trimming and J lost 4 bases; unmatched junction nucleotides: 6. Germline lookup yields CDR1 SGDLS and CDR2 YYNGEE. The CDR3 protein is CASSVGRARYNEQFF. The CDR3 DNA reads TGTGCCAGCAGCGTGGGGAGGGCCCGTTACAATGAGCAGTTCTTC.

The chain combines TRBV5-4 with TRBJ2-2, with 9 bases matching TRBD1. Germline V gives CDR1 SGHNT, CDR2 YYREEE (reference sequence). There are 16 residues in the CDR3. J gave up 0 bases and V 4 bases, and 4 bases lay outside the gene matches. The CDR3 is CASSPDRGANTGELFF. CDR3 sequence (DNA): TGTGCCAGCAGCCCCGACAGGGGGGCGAACACCGGGGAGCTGTTTTTT.

This clone is a singleton in its sample. The chain couples TRBV4-3 to TRBJ2-7, with D possibly matching TRBD1 (6 bases). The V end lost 4 bases, the J end lost 0 bases, and 7 bases lay between the germline ends. The length of the CDR3 is 13 residues. Germline CDR1 LGHNA, CDR2 YSLEER. The CDR3 is CASSRDTSYEQYF. The CDR3 DNA is TGCGCCAGCAGCCGGGACACCTCCTACGAGCAGTACTTC.

The chain uses TRBV18 and TRBJ2-7; TRBD2 aligns across 10 bases. Trimming cost V 5 bases and J 4 bases; bases outside gene matches: 5. This CDR3 spans 14 amino acids. Per germline, CDR1 KGHSH and CDR2 LQKENI. The CDR3 DNA follows: TGTGCCAGCTCAGGGGCTAGCGGGAGTTACGAGCAGTACTTC. Encoded protein: CASSGASGSYEQYF.

The gene calls are TRBV5-1 and TRBJ2-2; D call uncertain. V shed 3 bases and J shed 6 bases, with 6 bases lying between them. The CDR3 sequence is 12 residues long. Germline V lookup: CDR1 SGHRS, CDR2 YFSETQ. The CDR3 nucleotides read TGCGCCAGCAGCTCCTCGGCCGGGGAGCTGTTTTTT. It translates to CASSSSAGELFF.

CDR3 DNA sequence: TGTGCCAGTAGGCGGGAGGGCCGGACAGATACGCAGTATTTT. Translating it yields CASRREGRTDTQYF. The genes are TRBV19 and TRBJ2-3, with 9 bases fitting TRBD2. Germline CDR1 is LNHDA and CDR2 is SQIVND (reference sequence). After removal of 6 bases from V and 3 bases from J, the junction contained 4 bases not matched to a gene. CDR3 length equals 14 residues.

The chain joins TRBV7-9 to TRBJ1-2; TRBD1 agrees at 7 bases. The trim removed 5 bases at V and 4 bases at J, leaving 13 bases unmatched. This CDR3 is 16 amino acids long. Germline assignment: CDR1 SEHNR and CDR2 FQNEAQ (reference sequence). CDR3 sequence reads: CASSHTDRVSIYGYTF. In DNA form, the CDR3 reads TGTGCCAGCAGCCACACAGACAGGGTTTCTATCTATGGCTACACCTTC.

The chain combines TRBV19 with TRBJ2-3; D is unclear. The CDR3 runs 18 residues. The germline V gene has CDR1 LNHDA and CDR2 SQIVND (reference sequence). V was cut by 4 bases and J by 0 bases, with 20 bases left in between. The CDR3 reads CASSTTLNYPSSTDTQYF. As DNA, the CDR3 is TGTGCCAGTAGTACGACTCTCAACTACCCTTCTAGCACAGATACGCAGTATTTT.

The rearrangement uses TRBV5-1 and TRBJ1-4, with D possibly being TRBD1 (5 bases). Trimming cost V 4 bases and J 3 bases, with 19 bases left between them. CDR3 length: 17 amino acids. The germline CDR1 and CDR2 sequences are SGHRS and YFSETQ. Here the CDR3 DNA reads TGCGCCAGCAGCCGGGAAAGTATGGCGGGGGCTAATGAAAAACTGTTTTTT. This codes for CASSRESMAGANEKLFF. The entire variable domain, with the rest obtained from reference TRBV5-1 and TRBJ1-4, is as follows: KAGVTQTPRYLIKTRGQQVTLSCSPISGHRSVSWYQQTPGQGLQFLFEYFSETQRNKGNFPGRFSGRQFSNSRSEMNVSTLELGDSALYLCASSRESMAGANEKLFFGSGTQLSVL.

In its sample, this clone was seen a few times. This chain links TRBV4-1 with TRBJ2-7; D call uncertain. CDR3 length equals 15 residues. Germline CDR1 reads MGHRA; CDR2 reads YSYEKL. Trimming pared 0 bases from V and 0 bases from J, leaving 9 bases between. The CDR3 nucleotides are TGCGCCAGCAGCCAAGATACCTCGAGCTCCTACGAGCAGTACTTC. This sequence encodes CASSQDTSSSYEQYF.

This chain links TRBV6-5 with TRBJ2-7; a weak D match, TRBD1 (5 bases). Germline assignment: CDR1 MNHEY and CDR2 SVGAGI. V lost 9 bases, J lost 5 bases, and 20 bases lay in between. The CDR3 sequence is 14 residues long. DNA for the CDR3: TGTGCCAGAGTTGGCCGGACACCTGTTGACGAGCAGTACTTC. Amino acid sequence: CARVGRTPVDEQYF.

This rearrangement joins TRBV11-2 to TRBJ2-3; D may be TRBD1 (6 bases). The CDR3 loop spans 16 amino acids. Trimming took off 7 bases at V and 5 bases at J, with 22 bases between the two ends. Germline CDR1 is SGHAT and CDR2 is FQNNGV. CDR3 nucleotides: TGTGCCAGCAAACCTCCCGGGCAGGGGTATAGAGATACGCAGTATTTT. Its translation: CASKPPGQGYRDTQYF.

The chain couples TRBV6-4 to TRBJ2-3; 7 bases fit TRBD1. This CDR3 has 13 amino acids. The V gene's germline CDR1 is MRHNA and CDR2 SNTAGT. J was trimmed by 1 base and V by 5 bases; bases with no gene match: 0. For the CDR3, the DNA is TGTGCCAGCAGTCAGGGGGGCACAGATACGCAGTATTTT. As protein: CASSQGGTDTQYF.

This chain joins TRBV6-2 or TRBV6-3 and TRBJ2-7; the D gene is possibly TRBD1 (5 bases). Germline V CDR1 and CDR2: MNHEY, SVGEGT. The CDR3 length is 13 residues. Trimming left V 5 bases short and J 5 bases short, with 13 bases between. The CDR3 nucleotides read TGTGCCAGCAGTCCACAGGTAAAGGACGAGCAGTACTTC. This codes for CASSPQVKDEQYF.

This clone was seen a single time. The rearrangement uses TRBV25-1 and TRBJ2-1; D perhaps matches TRBD2 (5 bases). Germline V gene sequence: CDR1 MGHDK, CDR2 SYGVNS. The CDR3 extends over 16 amino acids. Trimming took 3 bases from V and 5 from J, leaving 17 bases between them. DNA for the CDR3: TGTGCCAGCAGTGACCCGGCTAGCTATGGGAACAATGAGCAGTTCTTC. Its translation: CASSDPASYGNNEQFF. Full variable domain (remainder filled in from reference TRBV25-1 and TRBJ2-1): EADIYQTPRYLVIGTGKKITLECSQTMGHDKMYWYQQDPGMELHLIHYSYGVNSTEKGDLSSESTVSRIRTEHFPLTLESARPSHTSQYLCASSDPASYGNNEQFFGPGTRLTVL.